The source of this T cell receptor beta chain is a study of T cell repertoires in cytomegalovirus infection. General observations from the study: HLA-C-restricted CMV clonotypes gave the most frequent clonotype in two of eight donors.

Notes on this clonotype: What it recognizes is unknown.

V lost 7 bases to trimming and J lost 4 bases, with 17 bases between them. The germline CDR1 and CDR2 sequences are DFQATT and SNEGSKA (reference sequence). There are 14 residues in the CDR3. TCRdb independently ran MiXCR on the reads; one entry per CDR3 protein. The table lists 200,000 or so distinct CDR3 sequences, roughly 28% of them singletons. The TCR was taken from a human donor in good health (CMV status not recorded). Some clones in this sample may be carry-over from other donors' samples. V and J are TRBV20-1 and TRBJ2-1; TRBD2 is a possible D gene (7 bases). The specimen sequenced was PBMCs. CDR3 nucleotides: TGCAGTGTTAGCCGGAGGGGGGGATACAATGAGCAGTTCTTC. Amino acids: CSVSRRGGYNEQFF.